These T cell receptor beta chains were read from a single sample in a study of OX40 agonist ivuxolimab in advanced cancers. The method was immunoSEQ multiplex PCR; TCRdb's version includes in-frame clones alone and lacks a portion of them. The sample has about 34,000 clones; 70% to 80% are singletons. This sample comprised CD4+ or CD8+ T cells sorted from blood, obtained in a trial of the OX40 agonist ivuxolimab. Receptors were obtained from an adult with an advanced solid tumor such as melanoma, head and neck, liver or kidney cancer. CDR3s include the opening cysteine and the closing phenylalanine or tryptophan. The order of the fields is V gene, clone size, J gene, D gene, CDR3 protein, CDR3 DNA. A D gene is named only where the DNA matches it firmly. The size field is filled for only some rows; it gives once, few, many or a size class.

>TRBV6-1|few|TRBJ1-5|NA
CASGDGDTFSQPQHF
TGTGCCAGCGGGGACGGGGACACCTTTAGTCAGCCCCAGCATTTT
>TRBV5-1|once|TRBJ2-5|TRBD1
CASSAGQGRETQYF
TGCGCCAGCAGCGCAGGACAGGGGCGTGAGACCCAGTACTTC
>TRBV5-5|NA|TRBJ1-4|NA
CASSRAGEKLFF
TGTGCCAGCAGCCGTGCGGGTGAAAAACTGTTTTTT
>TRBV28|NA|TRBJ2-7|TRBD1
CASSYVGTGTHEQYF
TGTGCCAGCAGTTATGTTGGGACAGGGACCCACGAGCAGTACTTC
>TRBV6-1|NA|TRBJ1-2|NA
CASRGGLDGYTF
TGTGCCAGCAGAGGGGGGTTAGATGGCTACACCTTC
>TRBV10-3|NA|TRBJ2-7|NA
CASSPRRTQDYEQYF
TGTGCCAGCAGCCCCCGCCGGACACAGGACTACGAGCAGTACTTC
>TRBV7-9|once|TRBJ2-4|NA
CASSAPRAGNIQYF
TGTGCCAGCAGCGCCCCGCGGGCAGGAAACATTCAGTACTTC
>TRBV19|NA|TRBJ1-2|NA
CASTFTSRSGYTF
TGTGCCAGTACCTTCACTTCCAGGAGCGGCTACACCTTC
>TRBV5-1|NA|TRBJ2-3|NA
CASSPDTDTQYF
TGCGCCAGCAGCCCCGACACAGATACGCAGTATTTT
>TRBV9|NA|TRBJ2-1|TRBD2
CASSVLSGGLVGEQFF
TGTGCCAGCAGCGTTTTAAGCGGGGGCCTTGTGGGTGAGCAGTTCTTC
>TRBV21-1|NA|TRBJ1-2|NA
CASSLAVPSVSYGYTF
TGTGCCAGCAGCCTAGCGGTCCCGTCCGTCTCCTATGGCTACACCTTC
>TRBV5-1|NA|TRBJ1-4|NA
CASSLSVGGKKLFF
TGCGCCAGCAGCTTGTCAGTCGGCGGAAAAAAACTGTTTTTT
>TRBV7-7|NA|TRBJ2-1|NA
CASSPGGGGYNEQFF
TGTGCCAGCAGCCCCGGAGGTGGAGGGTACAATGAGCAGTTCTTC
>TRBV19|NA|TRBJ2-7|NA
CASSWTSETAYEQYF
TGTGCCAGTAGTTGGACATCAGAAACAGCCTACGAGCAGTACTTC
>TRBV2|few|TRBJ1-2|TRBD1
CASSERQGGGYTF
TGTGCCAGCAGTGAGAGACAGGGAGGAGGCTACACCTTC
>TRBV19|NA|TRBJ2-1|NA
CASSIMGVEQFF
TGTGCCAGTAGTATCATGGGAGTTGAGCAGTTCTTC
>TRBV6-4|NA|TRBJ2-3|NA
CASSENRATDTQYF
TGTGCCAGCAGTGAAAACAGGGCTACAGATACGCAGTATTTT
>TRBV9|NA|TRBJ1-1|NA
CASSDPSGLDTEAFF
TGTGCCAGCAGCGACCCCTCGGGGCTAGACACTGAAGCTTTCTTT
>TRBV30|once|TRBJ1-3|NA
CAWNYLSGNTIYF
TGTGCCTGGAATTACCTTTCTGGAAACACCATATATTTT
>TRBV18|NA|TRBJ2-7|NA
CASSDLQGAPPYEQYF
TGTGCCAGCTCAGATCTACAGGGAGCCCCTCCCTACGAGCAGTACTTC
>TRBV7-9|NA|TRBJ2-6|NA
CASSFPQPGANVLTF
TGTGCCAGCAGCTTCCCTCAACCCGGGGCCAACGTCCTGACTTTC
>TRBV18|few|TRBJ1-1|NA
CASSQGGIEAFF
TGTGCCAGCTCACAAGGGGGGATTGAAGCTTTCTTT
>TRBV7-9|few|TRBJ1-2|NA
CASSPKDGQGQGYGYTF
TGTGCCAGCAGCCCAAAAGACGGACAAGGGCAAGGCTATGGCTACACCTTC
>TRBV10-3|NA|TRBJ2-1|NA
CAISDWGLAYNEQFF
TGTGCCATCAGTGATTGGGGATTGGCCTACAATGAGCAGTTCTTC
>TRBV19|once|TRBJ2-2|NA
CASSMFRGELFF
TGTGCCAGTAGTATGTTTCGCGGGGAGCTGTTTTTT
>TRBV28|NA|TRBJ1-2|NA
CASSLGSIYGYTF
TGTGCCAGCAGTTTGGGCAGTATCTATGGCTACACCTTC
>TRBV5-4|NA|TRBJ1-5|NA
CASSLGLTQPQHF
TGTGCCAGCAGTCTGGGCCTGACTCAGCCCCAGCATTTT
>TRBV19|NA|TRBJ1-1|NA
CASILTGKRTEAFF
TGTGCCAGTATTCTAACAGGGAAACGCACTGAAGCTTTCTTT
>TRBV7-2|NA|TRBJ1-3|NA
CASSLPIGNTIYF
TGTGCCAGCAGCCTACCCATTGGAAACACCATATATTTT
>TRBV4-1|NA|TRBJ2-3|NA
CASSLRRQTSTDTQYF
TGCGCCAGCAGCCTCCGGAGGCAGACCAGCACAGATACGCAGTATTTT
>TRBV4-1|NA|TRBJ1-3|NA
CASSQEGASGNTIYF
TGCGCCAGCAGCCAAGAGGGGGCGAGCGGAAACACCATATATTTT
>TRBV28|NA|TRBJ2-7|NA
CASRFEVGARYYEQYF
TGTGCCAGCCGATTCGAAGTGGGTGCTCGCTATTACGAGCAGTACTTC
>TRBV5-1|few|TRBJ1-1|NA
CASSLAWNTEAFF
TGCGCCAGCAGCTTGGCCTGGAACACTGAAGCTTTCTTT
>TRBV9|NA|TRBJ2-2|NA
CASSVGGGSTGELFF
TGTGCCAGCAGCGTAGGAGGAGGTAGCACCGGGGAGCTGTTTTTT
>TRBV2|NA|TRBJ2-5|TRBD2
CASSEWGGSETQYF
TGTGCCAGCAGTGAATGGGGGGGGTCTGAGACCCAGTACTTC
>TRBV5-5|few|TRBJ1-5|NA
CASSLIYGNQPQHF
TGTGCCAGCAGCTTAATCTATGGCAATCAGCCCCAGCATTTT
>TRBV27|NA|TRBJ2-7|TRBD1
CASRLTGGYEQYF
TGTGCCAGCAGGCTGACAGGGGGCTACGAGCAGTACTTC
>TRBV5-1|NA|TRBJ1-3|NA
CASSLSGPGNTIYF
TGCGCCAGCAGCTTGTCTGGGCCCGGAAACACCATATATTTT
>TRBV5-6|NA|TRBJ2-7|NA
CASSLASSSYEQYF
TGTGCCAGCAGCTTGGCGAGTAGCTCCTACGAGCAGTACTTC
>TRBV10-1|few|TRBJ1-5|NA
CASSPGNQPQHF
TGCGCCAGCAGTCCGGGCAATCAGCCCCAGCATTTT
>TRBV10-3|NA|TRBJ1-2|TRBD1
CAINAGTGTYGYTF
TGTGCCATCAACGCCGGGACAGGTACCTATGGCTACACCTTC
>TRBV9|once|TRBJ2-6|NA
CASSVGSSGANVLTF
TGTGCCAGCAGCGTAGGCAGCTCTGGGGCCAACGTCCTGACTTTC
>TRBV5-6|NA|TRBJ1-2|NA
CASSKAGGIDPKNYGYTF
TGTGCCAGCAGCAAGGCGGGGGGAATTGATCCAAAAAACTATGGCTACACCTTC
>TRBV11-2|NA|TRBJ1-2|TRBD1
CASSTHSGGGSYTF
TGTGCCAGCAGCACCCATTCAGGGGGCGGGAGCTACACCTTC
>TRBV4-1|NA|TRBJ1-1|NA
CASSQETTGTPEAFF
TGCGCCAGCAGCCAAGAAACAACAGGGACCCCTGAAGCTTTCTTT
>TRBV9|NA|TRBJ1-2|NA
CASSVVGRVGGYTF
TGTGCCAGCAGCGTGGTTGGAAGGGTAGGAGGCTACACCTTC
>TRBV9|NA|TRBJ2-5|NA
CASSVSLQGTTQETQYF
TGTGCCAGCAGCGTAAGTCTTCAGGGGACAACCCAAGAGACCCAGTACTTC
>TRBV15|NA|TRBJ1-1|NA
CATSRGGWRNTEAFF
TGTGCCACCAGCAGAGGGGGATGGAGGAACACTGAAGCTTTCTTT